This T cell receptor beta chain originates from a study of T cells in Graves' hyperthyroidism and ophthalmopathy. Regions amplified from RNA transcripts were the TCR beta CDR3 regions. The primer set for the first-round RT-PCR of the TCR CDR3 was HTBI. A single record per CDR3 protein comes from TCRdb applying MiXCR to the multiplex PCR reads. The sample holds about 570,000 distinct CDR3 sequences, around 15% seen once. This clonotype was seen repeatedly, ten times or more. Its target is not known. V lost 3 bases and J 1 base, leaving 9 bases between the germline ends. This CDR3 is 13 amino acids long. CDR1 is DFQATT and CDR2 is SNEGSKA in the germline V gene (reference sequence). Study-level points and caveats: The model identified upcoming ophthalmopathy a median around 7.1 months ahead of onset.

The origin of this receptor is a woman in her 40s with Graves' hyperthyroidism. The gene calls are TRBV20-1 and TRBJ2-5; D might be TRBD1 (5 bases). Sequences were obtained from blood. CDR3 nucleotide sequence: TGCAGTGCTAGGGGGCAGTCCCAAGAGACCCAGTACTTC. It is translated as CSARGQSQETQYF.